This T cell receptor beta chain came from a study of blood T cell repertoires in COVID-19. Study-level information: Samples representing acute and convalescent COVID-19 were sourced from the United States, Italy and Spain. PBMCs, B-cell-depleted T cells, or T cells provided the cDNA or gDNA that made up the material.

This CDR3 contains 13 residues. Trimming pared 5 bases from V and 4 bases from J, leaving 14 bases between. The germline V gene has CDR1 GTSNPN and CDR2 SVGIG (reference sequence). As handled by the study authors: The authors estimated nucleated cell counts from reference gene primer amplification. Method: immunoSEQ multiplex PCR; TCRdb's copy keeps in-frame clones and lacks some. The V and J calls and clone size are taken from that table; D and trimming were inferred from the DNA. The sample gives 650,000 to 800,000 clones, around 90% of which show up once; about 0.24% is in the top ten. The V gene is TRBV30, the J gene TRBJ1-1, with D maybe TRBD1 (5 bases). The receptor was derived from a woman between 18 and 29 years old with acute or convalescent COVID-19. Sequencing was performed on peripheral blood. The CDR3 nucleotides are TGTGCCTGGCTCCAGGGAAAGGGCACTGAAGCTTTCTTT. Its protein product is CAWLQGKGTEAFF.